A selection of T cell receptor beta chains follows, all from one sample in a study of T-cell reconstitution after alpha-beta-depleted transplantation in children. One entry per CDR3 protein, called by TCRdb with MiXCR from the PCR reads. The sample comprises around 500,000 distinct CDR3 sequences, under 15% of which are singletons, and around 5.6% rests with the top ten. The sample in question was PBMCs from the stem cell graft donor, obtained from the stem cell graft. Receptors were obtained from a human donor who donated a stem cell graft to a child with combined immunodeficiency. The CDR3 runs from the conserved cysteine through the conserved F or W. D genes are given only for firm matches. Expanded clones get a size class; other rows say once, few or many, or leave the size out.

clone size | J gene | D gene | V gene | CDR3 protein | CDR3 DNA
many | TRBJ2-5 | NA | TRBV7-2 | CASSLAQQETQYF | TGTGCCAGCAGCTTAGCGCAGCAAGAGACCCAGTACTTC
few | TRBJ2-1 | NA | TRBV6-2/TRBV6-3 | CASERDNEQFF | TGTGCCAGCGAGAGGGACAATGAGCAGTTCTTC
NA | TRBJ2-7 | TRBD2 | TRBV10-3 | CAISESTSGGAEQYF | TGTGCCATCAGTGAGTCGACTAGCGGGGGGGCCGAGCAGTACTTC
NA | TRBJ1-1 | NA | TRBV12-3/TRBV12-4 | CASSAQSDAEAFF | TGTGCCAGCAGTGCCCAAAGCGACGCTGAAGCTTTCTTT
many | TRBJ1-6 | NA | TRBV6-5 | CASSYRGSPLHF | TGTGCCAGCAGTTACAGGGGTTCACCCCTCCACTTT
few | TRBJ2-1 | NA | TRBV2 | CASRGGGNEQFF | TGTGCCAGCAGAGGTGGGGGGAATGAGCAGTTCTTC
NA | TRBJ2-7 | NA | TRBV6-2/TRBV6-3 | CASSYLLGATYEQYF | TGTGCCAGCAGTTACTTGTTAGGGGCGACCTACGAGCAGTACTTC
many | TRBJ2-3 | NA | TRBV29-1 | CSVEDEGVSTDTQYF | TGCAGCGTTGAAGATGAGGGGGTTAGCACAGATACGCAGTATTTT
NA | TRBJ1-4 | NA | TRBV11-3 | CASSLMSNNEKLFF | TGTGCCAGCAGCTTAATGTCGAATAATGAAAAACTGTTTTTT
NA | TRBJ1-5 | TRBD1 | TRBV5-5 | CASSSDRGGQPQHF | TGTGCCAGCAGCTCCGACAGGGGCGGGCAGCCCCAGCATTTT
few | TRBJ2-6 | NA | TRBV6-4 | CASSERGSGANVLTF | TGTGCCAGCAGTGAGCGGGGATCTGGGGCCAACGTCCTGACTTTC
NA | TRBJ1-2 | NA | TRBV29-1 | CSVEDLTLTKGYTF | TGCAGCGTTGAAGATCTTACCCTAACAAAGGGCTACACCTTC
few | TRBJ2-5 | NA | TRBV7-2 | CASSRARTQYF | TGTGCCAGCAGCCGCGCGAGGACCCAGTACTTC
NA | TRBJ2-7 | NA | TRBV3-1 | CASSLPGKTAEQYF | TGTGCCAGCAGCCTTCCGGGAAAGACCGCCGAGCAGTACTTC
NA | TRBJ2-1 | TRBD2 | TRBV7-2 | CASSQAGTSGGYNEQFF | TGTGCCAGCAGCCAGGCCGGGACTAGCGGGGGCTACAATGAGCAGTTCTTC
NA | TRBJ1-5 | TRBD1 | TRBV12-3/TRBV12-4 | CASSPWDRFDQPQHF | TGTGCCAGCAGTCCCTGGGACAGGTTTGATCAGCCCCAGCATTTT
many | TRBJ1-1 | NA | TRBV2 | CASGIVNTEAFF | TGTGCCAGCGGTATTGTGAACACTGAAGCTTTCTTT
few | TRBJ1-1 | NA | TRBV6-5 | CASSYSAGVNTEAFF | TGTGCCAGCAGTTACTCAGCAGGTGTGAACACTGAAGCTTTCTTT
many | TRBJ2-7 | NA | TRBV9 | CASSVGGGQTYEQYF | TGTGCCAGCAGCGTAGGAGGGGGGCAGACCTACGAGCAGTACTTC
NA | TRBJ2-3 | NA | TRBV12-3/TRBV12-4 | CASSLGGVEDTQYF | TGTGCCAGCAGTTTAGGCGGGGTGGAAGATACGCAGTATTTT
many | TRBJ2-1 | TRBD2 | TRBV6-5 | CASSTMGLAGILYNEQFF | TGTGCCAGCAGTACGATGGGACTAGCGGGGATCCTCTACAATGAGCAGTTCTTC
NA | TRBJ2-1 | NA | TRBV11-2 | CASSVSWGVYNEQFF | TGTGCCAGCAGCGTCTCCTGGGGCGTCTACAATGAGCAGTTCTTC
NA | TRBJ2-1 | TRBD2 | TRBV10-3 | CAISDGTSSYNEQFF | TGTGCCATCAGTGACGGGACTAGCTCCTACAATGAGCAGTTCTTC
few | TRBJ1-5 | NA | TRBV7-2 | CASSLGTGLGGPQHF | TGTGCCAGCAGCTTAGGGACGGGCCTCGGGGGGCCCCAGCATTTT
few | TRBJ1-5 | NA | TRBV5-1 | CASSLEGQERQPQHF | TGCGCCAGCAGCTTGGAGGGGCAGGAGCGTCAGCCCCAGCATTTT
NA | TRBJ2-1 | NA | TRBV6-2/TRBV6-3 | CASSYPSTDNEQFF | TGTGCCAGCAGTTACCCCTCGACGGACAATGAGCAGTTCTTC
many | TRBJ2-1 | NA | TRBV5-1 | CASSHQTGLDEQFF | TGCGCCAGCAGCCATCAGACAGGCCTCGATGAGCAGTTCTTC